Listed below are T cell receptor beta chains from one sample, sequenced in a study of blood T cell repertoires in COVID-19. The table came from immunoSEQ multiplex PCR; TCRdb's copy has only in-frame clones and leaves some out. In the table there are hundreds of thousands of clones, approximately 85% of which are singletons. The sequenced sample consisted of PBMCs or T cells enriched from blood (not recorded which). These receptors all come from a man aged 25-45 years who had recovered from COVID-19. The CDR3 runs from the conserved cysteine through the conserved F or W. A D gene is named only where the DNA matches it firmly. Size tells how often a clone was seen (once, few, many) or the class of an expanded clone, and some rows leave it out.

cdr3_nt,cdr3_aa,v_call,d_call,j_call,clone_size
TGTGCCAGCAGCCCGATCGGGGGGTCACAAGAGACCCAGTACTTC,CASSPIGGSQETQYF,TRBV3-1/TRBV3-2,TRBD2,TRBJ2-5,.
TGTGCCAGCTCACGTGCAGGGATCTACGAGCAGTACTTC,CASSRAGIYEQYF,TRBV18,.,TRBJ2-7,once
TGCGCCAGCAGCTACGGACTAGCGGGGGGGCTTGACAATGAGCAGTTCTTC,CASSYGLAGGLDNEQFF,TRBV5-1,TRBD2,TRBJ2-1,.
TGCAGCGTTGTCCAGGGGGCGTTAGGCACTGAAGCTTTCTTT,CSVVQGALGTEAFF,TRBV29-1,TRBD1,TRBJ1-1,.
TGTGCCAGCAGCCCCGGCGGTCAGGGGCGAAGCACTGAAGCTTTCTTT,CASSPGGQGRSTEAFF,TRBV5-4,.,TRBJ1-1,.
TGCAGCGTTGAGAGCGGGGAAACCTACAATGAGCAGTTCTTC,CSVESGETYNEQFF,TRBV29-1,TRBD2,TRBJ2-1,.
TGTGCCAGTAGCAGAGTGGGGTCGTGGGCAGGACAGGGGAGGTACGAGCAGTACTTC,CASSRVGSWAGQGRYEQYF,TRBV19,TRBD1,TRBJ2-7,.
TGTGCCAGTACTCTAACCGGGAATAGCGACAATCAGCCCCAGCATTTT,CASTLTGNSDNQPQHF,TRBV19,.,TRBJ1-5,.
TGTGCCATCAGTGTGGAACAGGGGGCTGGAGGCTACACCTTC,CAISVEQGAGGYTF,TRBV10-3,TRBD1,TRBJ1-2,.
TGTGCCAGCAGCTCATCCGGGACAGGGACCGAGCAGTACTTC,CASSSSGTGTEQYF,TRBV9,TRBD1,TRBJ2-7,.
TGTGCCAGCGGCAGGGTGAACGATGGCTACACCTTC,CASGRVNDGYTF,TRBV27,.,TRBJ1-2,few
TGTGCCAGCAGTTTAGGGGGCGATGAGCAGTTCTTC,CASSLGGDEQFF,TRBV12-3/TRBV12-4,.,TRBJ2-1,once
TGTGCCAGCAGCTTAGAACCGGACAATGAGCAGTTCTTC,CASSLEPDNEQFF,TRBV7-2,.,TRBJ2-1,.
TGTGCCAGCAGCTTATTGGGTGGGGGCACCACCTACGAGCAGTACTTC,CASSLLGGGTTYEQYF,TRBV11-2,.,TRBJ2-7,.
TGTGCCACCAGTGCGGAGGGAGACTATGGCTACACCTTC,CATSAEGDYGYTF,TRBV24-1,.,TRBJ1-2,once
TGTGCCAGCAGCTTATCCCGGACTGCGGAGACCCAGTACTTC,CASSLSRTAETQYF,TRBV11-1,.,TRBJ2-5,.
TGTGCCAGCATAGAACGGGGGACAGGGCTCGGTAGTCCCCAGTACTTC,CASIERGTGLGSPQYF,TRBV2,TRBD1,TRBJ2-5,few
TGTGCCAGCAGCTTGCGACTAGCGGGGCCCACAGATACGCAGTATTTT,CASSLRLAGPTDTQYF,TRBV5-4,TRBD2,TRBJ2-3,once
TGTGCCAGCAGCTCACAGGGAATTGGTGGAAACACCATATATTTT,CASSSQGIGGNTIYF,TRBV27,.,TRBJ1-3,.
TGTGCCAGCGCACAGGGGGAGAAGGAGTACTTC,CASAQGEKEYF,TRBV6-5,TRBD1,TRBJ2-7,.
TGTGCCAGCGGCGGGACTAGCGTTTACAATGAGCAGTTCTTC,CASGGTSVYNEQFF,TRBV5-5,TRBD2,TRBJ2-1,.
TGTGCCAGCAGCCCTATAGCGGGGGGGCGGTCAGATACGCAGTATTTT,CASSPIAGGRSDTQYF,TRBV7-6,TRBD2,TRBJ2-3,.
TGTGCCAGCAGCCAAGTACAGGAGAACACTGAAGCTTTCTTT,CASSQVQENTEAFF,TRBV3-1/TRBV3-2,.,TRBJ1-1,.
TGTGCCAGCAGCTTAAAAGGACAGCCCTATGGCTACACCTTC,CASSLKGQPYGYTF,TRBV7-9,.,TRBJ1-2,.
TGTGCCATCAGTGAGGTTCAGGGGACCACCGGGGAGCTGTTTTTT,CAISEVQGTTGELFF,TRBV10-3,.,TRBJ2-2,.
TGTGCCAGCAGCAGTGGGTCCTTCCGGGACTATTACAATGAGCAGTTCTTC,CASSSGSFRDYYNEQFF,TRBV7-2,TRBD2,TRBJ2-1,.
TGTGCCAGCAGGGAAACACAGGGGAGCTATGGCTACACCTTC,CASRETQGSYGYTF,TRBV2,TRBD1,TRBJ1-2,.
TGTGCCAGCAGCTTTATGGTTAGACAAGGCCTTTGGGCCCTCCACTTT,CASSFMVRQGLWALHF,TRBV7-9,.,TRBJ1-6,.
TGTGCCAGTAGTCTCCACCGACAGGGAAACTATGGCTACACCTTC,CASSLHRQGNYGYTF,TRBV19,TRBD1,TRBJ1-2,once
TGTGCCAGCAGAAAGACTAGCGGAAGTTACAATGAGCAGTTCTTC,CASRKTSGSYNEQFF,TRBV6-5,TRBD2,TRBJ2-1,.
TGTGCCAGCAGTACCCACAGGGGGCTCTCCTACGAGCAGTACTTC,CASSTHRGLSYEQYF,TRBV6-2/TRBV6-3,TRBD1,TRBJ2-7,.
TGTGCCAGCAGCCCCGTGGCCCCCCTTTTACAGCAGTTCTTC,CASSPVAPLLQQFF,TRBV11-2,.,TRBJ2-1,.